This passage covers 28 T cell receptor beta chains from one sample sequenced in a study of T cell repertoires in cytomegalovirus infection. MiXCR, run by TCRdb on the reads, gives a single entry per CDR3 protein. The table lists around 23,000 distinct CDR3 sequences, approximately 22% of them singletons. Their antigens are not known. Specimen: CD8+ T cells from cultured PBMCs, collected from culture after CMV antigen stimulation. Receptors were obtained from a human donor in good health (CMV status not recorded). Some clones in this sample may be carry-over from other donors' samples.

The chain links TRBV28 to TRBJ2-1; D unclear. Trimming shortened V by 1 base and J by 0 bases, and 13 bases separated the two germline ends. Germline lookup yields CDR1 MDHEN and CDR2 SYDVKM. The CDR3 spans 17 residues. The CDR3 DNA reads as TGTGCCAGCAGTTTATTCGGTGAGCTGAGCTCCTACAATGAGCAGTTCTTC. Protein sequence: CASSLFGELSSYNEQFF.

The chain combines TRBV6-1 with TRBJ2-7; D is possibly TRBD1 (5 bases). Germline lookup yields CDR1 MNHNS and CDR2 SASEGT. The CDR3 runs 16 residues. The V end lost 0 bases, the J end lost 1 base, and 13 bases lay between the germline ends. Here the CDR3 reads CASSEAGGAGSYEQYF. For the CDR3, the DNA is TGTGCCAGCAGTGAAGCGGGTGGGGCAGGGTCCTACGAGCAGTACTTC.

This clonotype was counted a few times. The V gene is TRBV2, the J gene TRBJ1-5; D perhaps matches TRBD1 (5 bases). This CDR3 region has 14 residues. V was cut by 11 bases and J by 0 bases, with 14 bases left in between. Germline CDR1 SNHLY, CDR2 FYNNEI. The CDR3 DNA reads TGTGCCTGGCAGACAGATCATAGCAATCAGCCCCAGCATTTT. As protein: CAWQTDHSNQPQHF.

In its sample, this clonotype was seen many times. V gene TRBV6-2 or TRBV6-3 combines with J gene TRBJ1-1; weak D call: TRBD1 (5 bases). The V gene lost 8 bases and the J gene lost 4 bases, with 23 bases spanning the gap. CDR3 length: 16 residues. Germline V gene lookup returns CDR1 MNHEY and CDR2 SVGEGT. In nucleotides, the CDR3 is TGTGCCAGCTTAGTTGCCCCTTGGGGGATGGTCACTGAAGCTTTCTTT. Encoded protein: CASLVAPWGMVTEAFF.

This clonotype was seen ten or more times. The chain recombines TRBV10-3 with TRBJ2-7; D perhaps matches TRBD2 (6 bases). The V gene lost 8 bases and the J gene lost 3 bases, with 20 bases spanning the gap. Germline lookup yields CDR1 ENHRY and CDR2 SYGVKD. This CDR3 has 15 amino acids. CDR3 residues: CAIRASGKGGYEQYF. The CDR3 nucleotides are TGTGCCATCCGAGCATCCGGGAAGGGAGGCTACGAGCAGTACTTC.

The chain joins TRBV12-3 or TRBV12-4 to TRBJ1-4, with D tentatively TRBD1 (5 bases). The CDR3 spans 14 residues. V shed 6 bases and J shed 7 bases, with 15 bases lying between them. CDR3 sequence (DNA): TGTGCCAGCAGGGGAGACAGTCCCATTGAAAAACTGTTTTTT. This gives the protein CASRGDSPIEKLFF.

The table lists this clonotype with a few counts. V usage is TRBV27 and J usage is TRBJ2-1; D is ambiguous. V lost 4 bases, J lost 4 bases, and 14 bases lay in between. This CDR3 is built from 15 residues. CDR1 and CDR2 (germline): MNHEY, SMNVEV (reference sequence). The CDR3 is CASSSTLPEYNEQFF. The CDR3 DNA reads TGTGCCAGCAGTTCGACGCTACCAGAATACAATGAGCAGTTCTTC.

The chain has TRBV27 and TRBJ2-7; the match to TRBD2 covers 11 bases. The V segment lost 4 bases and the J segment 4 bases; nucleotides outside the gene matches: 3. The CDR3 consists of 14 residues. Germline V gene lookup returns CDR1 MNHEY and CDR2 SMNVEV (reference sequence). The CDR3 spells CASSSSGGMYEQYF. CDR3 DNA: TGTGCCAGCAGTTCTAGCGGGGGGATGTACGAGCAGTACTTC.

V is TRBV6-2 or TRBV6-3 and J is TRBJ2-4; D ambiguous. Per germline, CDR1 MNHEY and CDR2 SVGEGT. This CDR3 is built from 16 residues. V was cut by 0 bases and J by 4 bases, with 13 bases left in between. The CDR3: CASSYSFGWQKNIQYF. CDR3 nucleotide sequence: TGTGCCAGCAGTTACTCGTTCGGCTGGCAAAAAAACATTCAGTACTTC.

J is TRBJ2-1 and V is TRBV4-1; D could derive from TRBD1 or TRBD2 (6 bases each). The CDR3 has 16 residues. V lost 4 bases, J lost 1 base, and 14 bases lay in between. Per the germline V gene, CDR1 is MGHRA and CDR2 is YSYEKL. This CDR3 reads CASSRGAAESYNEQFF. The CDR3 nucleotides are TGCGCCAGCAGCCGGGGGGCAGCCGAATCCTACAATGAGCAGTTCTTC.

The V call is TRBV19, the J call TRBJ1-5; D possibly corresponds to TRBD1 (5 bases). CDR3 size: 16 residues. V was clipped by 6 bases and J by 5 bases, with 20 bases between them. Germline lookup yields CDR1 LNHDA and CDR2 SQIVND (reference sequence). CDR3 residues: CASRVGVGARDQPQHF. CDR3 DNA sequence: TGTGCCAGTAGGGTCGGTGTTGGGGCCAGGGATCAGCCCCAGCATTTT.

This chain joins TRBV7-2 and TRBJ1-2; D remains ambiguous. The germline V and J ends were trimmed by 2 bases and 0 bases, with 10 bases remaining between them. Germline V gives CDR1 SGHTA, CDR2 FQGNSA. The CDR3 sequence is 15 residues long. DNA for the CDR3: TGTGCCAGCAGCTTAAGCCGGGCGCCTAACTATGGCTACACCTTC. Its translation is CASSLSRAPNYGYTF.

As to this clonotype: A much larger clone differs by one base, so this may be a read error. The V call is TRBV7-2, the J call TRBJ1-2, with 10 bases aligning to TRBD1. Per germline, CDR1 SGHTA and CDR2 FQGNSA. The CDR3 is 16 amino acids. The ends lost 7 bases at V and 0 bases at J; junction bases unmatched: 8. The CDR3 DNA reads as TGTGCCAGCACCATTGGGGGACAGGGGACTAACTATGGCTACACCTTC. Translated: CASTIGGQGTNYGYTF. Full variable domain (rest looked up from reference TRBV7-2 and TRBJ1-2): GAGVSQSPSNKVTEKGKDVELRCDPISGHTALYWYRQSLGQGLEFLIYFQGNSAPDKSGLPSDRFSAERTGGSVSTLTIQRTQQEDSAVYLCASTIGGQGTNYGYTFGSGTRLTVV.

CDR3 loop: CASSLWRGYNEQFF. The CDR3 bases are TGTGCCAGCAGTTTATGGAGGGGCTACAATGAGCAGTTCTTC. V usage is TRBV27 and J usage is TRBJ2-1, with D possibly matching TRBD2 (6 bases). The V gene lost 1 base and the J gene lost 3 bases, with 7 bases spanning the gap. The CDR3 runs 14 residues. CDR1 and CDR2 from the germline V gene are MNHEY and SMNVEV (reference sequence).

The chain joins TRBV6-1 to TRBJ1-5; TRBD1 aligns across 12 bases. Germline lookup yields CDR1 MNHNS and CDR2 SASEGT. The CDR3 is 18 residues long. V was clipped by 8 bases and J by 2 bases; unmatched bases: 13. DNA of the CDR3: TGTGCCAGCGTCGAAACAGGGACAGGGGGCAATCGCAATCAGCCCCAGCATTTT. It is translated as CASVETGTGGNRNQPQHF.

The rearrangement joins TRBV10-3 to TRBJ2-7; 7 bases fit TRBD1. Germline CDR1 and CDR2: ENHRY and SYGVKD. There are 15 residues in the CDR3. With 4 bases clipped from V and 0 bases from J, the junction kept 6 bases outside the gene matches. CDR3 coding DNA: TGTGCCATCAGTGGAACCGGGACAGTCTCCTACGAGCAGTACTTC. It specifies CAISGTGTVSYEQYF.

The chain employs TRBV6-5 and TRBJ1-5; D not certain. This CDR3 is 13 amino acids long. Per germline, CDR1 MNHEY and CDR2 SVGAGI. Trimming removed 6 bases at V and 3 bases at J, with 9 bases between. CDR3 sequence reads: CASRGRVNQPQHF. The CDR3 bases are TGTGCCAGCAGAGGGCGCGTCAATCAGCCCCAGCATTTT.

This clonotype was recorded at least ten times. This chain joins TRBV7-2 and TRBJ1-5; weak D call: TRBD1 (6 bases). This CDR3 comprises 12 residues. The ends were cut back, 5 bases at V and 7 bases at J, with 9 bases in the middle. Germline V gene data show CDR1 as SGHTA and CDR2 as FQGNSA. The CDR3 nucleotides read TGTGCCAGCAGCCTACAGGGCCAGCCCCAGCATTTT. This translates into CASSLQGQPQHF.

The rearrangement uses TRBV3-1 and TRBJ1-2; D unclear. The CDR3 is 15 amino acids. Trimming pared 0 bases from V and 4 bases from J, leaving 12 bases between. CDR1 LGHDT and CDR2 YNNKEL come from the germline V gene (reference sequence). The DNA for the CDR3 is TGTGCCAGCAGCCAAGATTCGGCGCGAGCCTATGGCTACACCTTC. Encoded protein: CASSQDSARAYGYTF.

This chain links TRBV12-3 or TRBV12-4 with TRBJ1-5, with D unclear. The CDR3 contains 16 residues. V lost 5 bases, J lost 0 bases, and 14 bases lay in between. CDR3 residues: CASSLGSLYSNQPQHF. The CDR3 DNA sequence: TGTGCCAGCAGTCTTGGGAGTCTATATAGCAATCAGCCCCAGCATTTT.

The V and J genes are TRBV10-3 and TRBJ1-3; D uncertain. Trimming pared 0 bases from V and 4 bases from J, leaving 16 bases between. This CDR3 is built from 17 residues. Germline V gene lookup returns CDR1 ENHRY and CDR2 SYGVKD. The CDR3 here is CAISESTGLIGGNTIYF. As DNA, the CDR3 is TGTGCCATCAGTGAGTCGACGGGATTGATTGGCGGAAACACCATATATTTT.

This chain links TRBV27 with TRBJ2-1; 9 bases map to TRBD2. The ends lost 1 base at V and 3 bases at J; junction bases unmatched: 4. Per germline, CDR1 MNHEY and CDR2 SMNVEV (reference sequence). The CDR3 consists of 16 residues. CDR3 sequence: CASSLLAGDHYNEQFF. The CDR3 bases are TGTGCCAGCAGTTTATTAGCGGGGGACCACTACAATGAGCAGTTCTTC.

The V call is TRBV10-3, the J call TRBJ2-7, with a possible D match to TRBD2 (6 bases). The V and J ends lost 2 bases and 7 bases respectively, with 18 bases between them. CDR3 size: 15 residues. Germline CDR1 ENHRY, CDR2 SYGVKD. Here the CDR3 DNA reads TGTGCCATCAGTGAGGCACAAGGAGGGTTTAATGAGCAGTACTTC. Amino acids: CAISEAQGGFNEQYF.

This clonotype has more than one count but fewer than ten. The chain uses TRBV19 and TRBJ2-5, with D hard to call. CDR3 length: 12 amino acids. Germline values: CDR1 LNHDA, CDR2 SQIVND (reference sequence). V gave up 6 bases and J gave up 3 bases, with 8 bases separating them. CDR3 sequence: CASRGRKETQYF. DNA for the CDR3: TGTGCCAGTAGGGGTAGAAAAGAGACCCAGTACTTC. Using reference TRBV19 and TRBJ2-5 for the parts outside the CDR3, the full variable domain is DGGITQSPKYLFRKEGQNVTLSCEQNLNHDAMYWYRQDPGQGLRLIYYSQIVNDFQKGDIAEGYSVSREKKESFPLTVTSAQKNPTAFYLCASRGRKETQYFGPGTRLLVL.

V gene TRBV11-2 combines with J gene TRBJ1-5, with 7 bases fitting TRBD1. CDR1 SGHAT and CDR2 FQNNGV come from the germline V gene. The CDR3 spans 13 residues. V shed 4 bases, J shed 9 bases, and the junction held 6 bases outside the gene matches. CDR3 nucleotide sequence: TGTGCCAGCAGCTCAACTCAGGGGGGGCCCCAGCATTTT. This encodes CASSSTQGGPQHF.

This clonotype was counted only a few times. The CDR3 DNA reads as TGTGCCAGCAGCTTAGCAGGACAGCCGCCGGACCGTTCCGGGGAGCTGTTTTTT. This sequence encodes CASSLAGQPPDRSGELFF. The rearrangement uses TRBV11-2 and TRBJ2-2; tentatively, D is TRBD1 (6 bases). The CDR3 sequence is 18 residues long. Germline V CDR1 and CDR2: SGHAT, FQNNGV. The V end was cut by 1 base, the J end by 6 bases, with 21 bases between.

There are a few counts of this clonotype. This rearrangement joins TRBV2 to TRBJ2-1, with unresolved D. CDR3 length: 12 amino acids. Between the trimmed V and J ends, which lost 6 bases and 9 bases, there was a span of 12 bases. CDR1 is SNHLY and CDR2 is FYNNEI in the germline V gene. The CDR3 DNA reads TGTGCCAGCAGCCGGCCAATGGGTGAGCAGTTCTTC. Its translation is CASSRPMGEQFF.

Many counts were recorded for this clonotype. The chain links TRBV7-8 to TRBJ2-5; D gene unclear. The CDR3 has 13 residues. V lost 2 bases and J lost 1, with 5 bases in between. Germline V CDR1 and CDR2: SGHVS, FQNEAQ. CDR3 bases: TGTGCCAGCAGCTTACGCAGCCAAGAGACCCAGTACTTC. Its protein product is CASSLRSQETQYF.